The clone carrying this T cell receptor (beta chain) occurred many times. Its antigen remains unknown. The time point was: sample taken at primary tumor resection. No cell sorting; template was whole RNA from tumor, lung tissue or PBMC. The donor population consisted of approximately 70 patients with untreated, early-stage non-small cell lung cancer. This sample is drawn from a study of spatial heterogeneity in lung cancer. Findings of the study overall: Resection saw ubiquitous expanded tumor TCRs appear in blood more than follow-up did.

A unique molecular identifier was carried by every single TCR cDNA molecule. TCRdb re-derived calls from the 5' RACE reads in MiXCR, one entry per CDR3 protein. Here the sample spans about 92,000 distinct CDR3 sequences, less than 15% being singletons. This TCR derives from a male donor with early-stage non-small cell lung cancer. Sequencing was performed on PBMCs, taken at surgery.

The CDR3 DNA reads TGTGCCAGCAGCCCACTAGCGAGCTCCTACAATGAGCAGTTCTTC. This encodes CASSPLASSYNEQFF. This chain uses TRBV28 with TRBJ2-1; 7 bases are shared with TRBD2. The junction had 5 bases not matched to a gene; V was cut back by 6 bases and J by 0 bases. Germline loops: CDR1 MDHEN, CDR2 SYDVKM. This CDR3 contains 15 residues.